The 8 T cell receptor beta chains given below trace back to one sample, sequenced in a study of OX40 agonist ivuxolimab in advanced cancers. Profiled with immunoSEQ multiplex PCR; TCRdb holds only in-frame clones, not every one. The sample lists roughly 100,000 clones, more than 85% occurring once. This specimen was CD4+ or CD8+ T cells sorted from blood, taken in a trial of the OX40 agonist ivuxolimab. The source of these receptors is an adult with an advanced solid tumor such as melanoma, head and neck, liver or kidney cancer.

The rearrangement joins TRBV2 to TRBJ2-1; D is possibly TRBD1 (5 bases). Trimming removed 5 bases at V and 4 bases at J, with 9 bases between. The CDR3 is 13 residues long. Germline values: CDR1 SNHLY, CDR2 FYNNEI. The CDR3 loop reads CASSQGTYNEQFF. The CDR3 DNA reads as TGTGCCAGCAGTCAGGGAACATACAATGAGCAGTTCTTC. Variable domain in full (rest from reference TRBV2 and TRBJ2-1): EPEVTQTPSHQVTQMGQEVILRCVPISNHLYFYWYRQILGQKVEFLVSFYNNEISEKSEIFDDQFSVERPDGSNFTLKIRSTKLEDSAMYFCASSQGTYNEQFFGPGTRLTVL.

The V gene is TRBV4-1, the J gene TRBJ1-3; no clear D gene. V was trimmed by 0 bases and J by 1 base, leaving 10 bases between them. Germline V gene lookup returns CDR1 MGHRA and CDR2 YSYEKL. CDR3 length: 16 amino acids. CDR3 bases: TGCGCCAGCAGCCAAGATAGGGTACAGTCTGGAAACACCATATATTTT. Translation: CASSQDRVQSGNTIYF.

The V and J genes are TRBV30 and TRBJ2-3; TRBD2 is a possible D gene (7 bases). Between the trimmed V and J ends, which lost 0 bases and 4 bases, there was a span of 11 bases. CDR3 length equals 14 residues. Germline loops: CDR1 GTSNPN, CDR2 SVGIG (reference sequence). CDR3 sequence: CAWSVGGGPDTQYF. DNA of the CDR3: TGTGCCTGGAGTGTAGGGGGGGGTCCAGATACGCAGTATTTT.

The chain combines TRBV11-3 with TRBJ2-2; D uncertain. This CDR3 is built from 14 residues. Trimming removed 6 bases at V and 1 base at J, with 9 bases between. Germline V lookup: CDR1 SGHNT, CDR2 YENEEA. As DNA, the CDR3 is TGTGCCAGCAGACCCAAGAGGAACACCGGGGAGCTGTTTTTT. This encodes CASRPKRNTGELFF. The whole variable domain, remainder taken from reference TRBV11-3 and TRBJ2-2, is EAGVVQSPRYKIIEKKQPVAFWCNPISGHNTLYWYLQNLGQGPELLIRYENEEAVDDSQLPKDRFSAERLKGVDSTLKIQPAELGDSAVYLCASRPKRNTGELFFGEGSRLTVL.

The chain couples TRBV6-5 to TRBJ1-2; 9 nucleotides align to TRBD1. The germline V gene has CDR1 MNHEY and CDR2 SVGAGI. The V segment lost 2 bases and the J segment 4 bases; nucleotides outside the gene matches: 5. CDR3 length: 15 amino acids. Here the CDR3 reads CASSYKDRGGYGYTF. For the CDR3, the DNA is TGTGCCAGCAGTTACAAGGACAGGGGAGGCTATGGCTACACCTTC.

The CDR3 reads CASSGLGRWAKNIQYF. CDR3 in DNA: TGTGCCAGCAGTGGGTTAGGTAGATGGGCCAAAAACATTCAGTACTTC. The chain has TRBV6-1 and TRBJ2-4; D ambiguous. V gave up 4 bases and J gave up 1 base, with 14 bases separating them. The CDR3 is 16 residues long. CDR1 MNHNS and CDR2 SASEGT come from the germline V gene.

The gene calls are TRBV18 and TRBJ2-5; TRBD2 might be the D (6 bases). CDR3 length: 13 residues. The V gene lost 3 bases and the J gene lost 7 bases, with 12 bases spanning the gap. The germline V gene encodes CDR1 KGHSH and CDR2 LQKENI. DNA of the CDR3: TGTGCCAGCTCACCCCCCGGGGGAACGACCCAGTACTTC. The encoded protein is CASSPPGGTTQYF.

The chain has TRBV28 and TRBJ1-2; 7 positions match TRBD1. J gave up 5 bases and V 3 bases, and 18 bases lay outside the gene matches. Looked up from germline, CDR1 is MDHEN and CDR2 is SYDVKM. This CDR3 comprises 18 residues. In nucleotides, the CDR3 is TGTGCCAGCAGTTTCGGCGGAAGGAGGGGGCGGGTAAAATATGGCTACACCTTC. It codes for CASSFGGRRGRVKYGYTF.